What follows is one TCR beta chain and its context. This table comes from immunoSEQ multiplex PCR, and its TCRdb copy is limited to in-frame clones, with some not included. The sample records 300,000 or so clones, about nine tenths being singletons. The germline gives CDR1 LNHDA, CDR2 SQIVND (reference sequence). V dropped 6 bases and J dropped 3; count of bases not matched to a gene: 10. This CDR3 has 15 amino acids. The data are from a study of blood T cell repertoires in COVID-19. The overall study: The United States, Italy and Spain were the sources of the acute and convalescent COVID-19 samples. Sources were T cells, B-cell-depleted T cells, or PBMCs; the material itself was cDNA or gDNA.

The V call is TRBV19, the J call TRBJ1-2, with 7 bases lining up with TRBD1. Sequences were obtained from peripheral blood. This clonotype was obtained from a man in his fifties with active or convalescent COVID-19. The CDR3 region has the DNA TGTGCCAGTAGGGAGACGACAGGGACGGACTATGGCTACACCTTC. The encoded protein is CASRETTGTDYGYTF.